The present T cell receptor (beta chain) was sequenced within a study of OX40 agonist ivuxolimab in advanced cancers. This CDR3 spans 17 amino acids. With 0 bases removed from V and 0 bases from J, the gap between germline ends came to 15 bases. The germline V gene has CDR1 SGHVS and CDR2 FNYEAQ. Whole-study results and caveats: With doses of 0.1 to 3.0 mg/kg, CD4+ and CD8+ blood T cells had undergone clonal expansion by week 6. Patients who responded partially at 0.1-3.0 mg/kg showed clonal expansion ranking among the lowest. CD8+ T cells showed, on average, more clonal expansion than CD4+ cells.

Libraries were prepared by immunoSEQ multiplex PCR; TCRdb keeps only in-frame clonotypes and omits some of them. This repertoire shows about 30,000 clones, under 80% found once; its top ten account for roughly 29%. Worth noting for this clone: What it recognizes is unknown.

This clonotype was sampled from an adult with an advanced solid tumor such as melanoma, head and neck, liver or kidney cancer. V and J are TRBV7-6 and TRBJ2-7; D is perhaps TRBD1 or TRBD2 (5 bases each). Sequencing was performed on CD4+ or CD8+ T cells sorted from blood, taken in a trial of the OX40 agonist ivuxolimab. Here the CDR3 reads CASSLAPLGVVSYEQYF. In nucleotides, the CDR3 is TGTGCCAGCAGCTTAGCGCCACTGGGGGTTGTCTCCTACGAGCAGTACTTC. Drawing the rest from reference TRBV7-6 and TRBJ2-7, the complete variable domain is GAGVSQSPRYKVTKRGQDVALRCDPISGHVSLYWYRQALGQGPEFLTYFNYEAQQDKSGLPNDRFSAERPEGSISTLTIQRTEQRDSAMYRCASSLAPLGVVSYEQYFGPGTRLTVT.